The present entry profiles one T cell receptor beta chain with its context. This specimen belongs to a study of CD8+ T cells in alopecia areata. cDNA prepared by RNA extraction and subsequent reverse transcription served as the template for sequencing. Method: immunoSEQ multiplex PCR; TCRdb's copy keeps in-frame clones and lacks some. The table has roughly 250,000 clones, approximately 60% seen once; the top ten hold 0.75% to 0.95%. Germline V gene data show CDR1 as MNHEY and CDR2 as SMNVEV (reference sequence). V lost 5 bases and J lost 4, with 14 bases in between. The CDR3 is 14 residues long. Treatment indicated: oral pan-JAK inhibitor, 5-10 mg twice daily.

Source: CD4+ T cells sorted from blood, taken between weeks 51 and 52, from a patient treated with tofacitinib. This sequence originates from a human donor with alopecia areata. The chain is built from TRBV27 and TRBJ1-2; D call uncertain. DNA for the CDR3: TGTGCCAGCAGTCCCTCCTTGGTTGGCTATGGCTACACCTTC. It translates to CASSPSLVGYGYTF.